This T cell receptor (beta chain) was captured by sequencing in a study of T cell responses to AZD1222 COVID-19 vaccine. Study-level background: The study pooled second doses at about 4 or about 12 weeks.

The CDR3 totals 12 residues. Germline V gene sequence: CDR1 SGHTA, CDR2 FQGNSA. Trimming left V 6 bases short and J 4 bases short, with 7 bases between. Measured with immunoSEQ multiplex PCR; TCRdb has only the in-frame clones, and not every one. The sample holds about 120,000 clones, almost 90% seen once. The chain combines TRBV7-2 with TRBJ1-3, with unresolved D. This specimen was peripheral blood, taken on day 0 of AZD1222 vaccination. The source of this sequence is an adult in good health. CDR3 DNA sequence: TGTGCCAGCAGACCGACAGGAAACACCATATATTTT. It is translated as CASRPTGNTIYF.